The 32 T cell receptor beta chains below come from one sample, sequenced in a study of blood T cell repertoires in COVID-19. Sequencing used immunoSEQ multiplex PCR; TCRdb keeps in-frame clones, though not all of them. The table has approximately 300,000 clones, almost 90% seen once; the top ten hold around 4.3%. Input material: PBMCs or T cells enriched from blood (not recorded which). All receptors derive from a woman between 18 and 29 years old with acute COVID-19.

V gene TRBV9 combines with J gene TRBJ1-6, with D perhaps matching TRBD1 (6 bases). The germline V and J ends were trimmed by 4 bases and 7 bases, with 21 bases remaining between them. This CDR3 region has 17 residues. Germline CDR1 SGDLS, CDR2 YYNGEE. CDR3 in amino acids: CASSKDSGEGGNSPLHF. The CDR3 DNA is TGTGCCAGCAGCAAGGATTCGGGGGAGGGGGGCAATTCACCCCTCCACTTT.

This chain links TRBV9 with TRBJ1-4; 11 bases are shared with TRBD1. Germline V gene lookup returns CDR1 SGDLS and CDR2 YYNGEE. Trimming at V came to 4 bases and at J to 8 bases, leaving 7 bases not matched to a gene. The CDR3 runs 15 residues. DNA for the CDR3: TGTGCCAGCAGCTCGTGGACAGGGGGCGAGGAAAAACTGTTTTTT. It translates to CASSSWTGGEEKLFF.

The rearrangement uses TRBV5-8 and TRBJ2-5; weak D call: TRBD2 (6 bases). This CDR3 contains 15 residues. The V gene's germline CDR1 is SGHTS and CDR2 YDEGEE. The germline V and J ends were trimmed by 0 bases and 4 bases, with 13 bases remaining between them. The CDR3: CASSLGTGDRETQYF. The CDR3 DNA is TGTGCCAGCAGCTTGGGGACGGGAGATAGAGAGACCCAGTACTTC.

The chain uses TRBV7-6 and TRBJ2-1; 7 positions agree with TRBD2. Germline CDR1 SGHVS, CDR2 FNYEAQ. J gave up 3 bases and V 5 bases, and 7 bases lay outside the gene matches. This CDR3 spans 15 amino acids. CDR3 sequence reads: CASSRDYQNYNEQFF. CDR3 nucleotides: TGTGCCAGCAGCCGGGACTACCAAAACTACAATGAGCAGTTCTTC.

The chain is built from TRBV5-6 and TRBJ2-7; 13 nucleotides align to TRBD2. This CDR3 is 18 amino acids long. Germline V gene data show CDR1 as SGHDT and CDR2 as YYEEEE. Trimming at V came to 0 bases and at J to 3 bases, leaving 9 bases not matched to a gene. The CDR3 loop is CASSLEGLTSGRSYEQYF. The CDR3 nucleotides read TGTGCCAGCAGCTTGGAGGGACTGACTAGCGGGAGGAGCTACGAGCAGTACTTC.

The V and J genes are TRBV19 and TRBJ1-5; D is ambiguous. The CDR3 covers 13 residues. Germline CDR1 reads LNHDA; CDR2 reads SQIVND (reference sequence). With 5 bases removed from V and 5 bases from J, the gap between germline ends came to 10 bases. The CDR3 here is CASSGQQDQPQHF. The DNA of the CDR3 is TGTGCCAGTAGTGGGCAGCAGGATCAGCCCCAGCATTTT.

The V gene is TRBV11-1, the J gene TRBJ2-1, with TRBD2 matching 10 bases. J lost 15 bases, V lost 1 base, and 9 bases had no gene match. This CDR3 is 14 amino acids long. CDR1 and CDR2 (germline): SGHAT, FQDESV (reference sequence). Written as DNA, the CDR3 is TGTGCCAGCAGCTTAGGGGTTAGCGGGAGGCCCCCGTTCTTC. Amino acids: CASSLGVSGRPPFF.

The chain combines TRBV27 with TRBJ1-2, with D possibly being TRBD1 (6 bases). Germline V gene data show CDR1 as MNHEY and CDR2 as SMNVEV (reference sequence). CDR3 length: 14 residues. Trimming pared 5 bases from V and 6 bases from J, leaving 16 bases between. This CDR3 is CASSLIGGRDGYTF. The CDR3 coding sequence is TGTGCCAGCAGTCTTATTGGGGGCCGCGATGGCTACACCTTC.

This chain connects TRBV19 to TRBJ1-5; D possibly corresponds to TRBD1 (6 bases). This CDR3 spans 16 amino acids. Germline assignment: CDR1 LNHDA and CDR2 SQIVND (reference sequence). Deletions cut 7 bases from V and 4 bases from J, with 20 bases between. The CDR3 DNA follows: TGTGCCAGTACCCGGGGAAGGACAGAGGGAAATCAGCCCCAGCATTTT. It specifies CASTRGRTEGNQPQHF.

This clone appeared a single time. The chain carries TRBV7-2 and TRBJ2-3, with TRBD2 matching over 7 bases. This CDR3 spans 14 amino acids. Germline trimming cut 4 bases from V and 9 bases from J; bases unmatched to any gene: 10. Germline CDR1 and CDR2: SGHTA and FQGNSA. The CDR3 region has the DNA TGTGCCAGCAGCTCTAGCGGATTTGTGCGGACGCAGTATTTT. Residues: CASSSSGFVRTQYF.

V usage is TRBV5-1 and J usage is TRBJ2-1, with 8 nucleotides matching TRBD2. This CDR3 has 16 residues. The germline V gene encodes CDR1 SGHRS and CDR2 YFSETQ. The V and J ends lost 2 bases and 7 bases, in that order; junction bases with no gene match: 11. CDR3 sequence: CASSLEVLAELNEQFF. The DNA of the CDR3 is TGCGCCAGCAGCTTAGAAGTACTAGCGGAGTTGAATGAGCAGTTCTTC.

Remarks on this clone: The germline gene is not matched at one end of the junction; a read error may be the cause. The chain links TRBV6-4 to TRBJ2-3; D remains ambiguous. This CDR3 region has 14 residues. Germline assignment: CDR1 MRHNA and CDR2 SNTAGT. CDR3 sequence: CASSYSAGTDTQYF. For the CDR3, the DNA is TGTGCCAGCAGTTACTCGGCCGGCACAGATACGCAGTATTTT.

The V and J genes are TRBV28 and TRBJ1-1; D may be TRBD1 (6 bases). The CDR3 length is 12 residues. Trimming left V 4 bases short and J 13 bases short, with 16 bases between. Germline V CDR1 and CDR2: MDHEN, SYDVKM. CDR3 sequence reads: CASSSKDSWFFF. The CDR3 DNA reads TGTGCCAGCAGTTCCAAGGACAGCTGGTTTTTCTTT.

The V and J genes are TRBV6-5 and TRBJ2-5; possibly TRBD2 for D (5 bases). Germline V gene lookup returns CDR1 MNHEY and CDR2 SVGAGI. This CDR3 has 14 amino acids. V was clipped by 10 bases and J by 1 base, with 16 bases between them. The CDR3 DNA reads TGTGCCACCCCCCGAGATAGCGCCCAAGAGACCCAGTACTTC. Protein: CATPRDSAQETQYF.

V and J are TRBV4-1 and TRBJ1-2; D is unclear. The ends were cut back, 0 bases at V and 8 bases at J, with 10 bases in the middle. This CDR3 contains 13 residues. The germline gives CDR1 MGHRA, CDR2 YSYEKL. The DNA for the CDR3 is TGCGCCAGCAGCCAAGATGGCGGCCTGGGCTACACCTTC. Translated, it gives CASSQDGGLGYTF.

The chain combines TRBV11-2 with TRBJ2-5; tentative D call: TRBD1 (5 bases). In germline, CDR1 is SGHAT, CDR2 FQNNGV. Trimming removed 2 bases from V and 7 bases from J, with 17 bases in between. The CDR3 consists of 15 residues. The CDR3 reads CASSLYGMGQGTQYF. For the CDR3, the DNA is TGTGCCAGCAGCTTATATGGGATGGGGCAGGGGACCCAGTACTTC.

The CDR3 sequence: CASSFLSSVEQFF. The CDR3 DNA follows: TGTGCCAGCAGCTTCCTCTCGTCGGTTGAGCAGTTCTTC. The chain combines TRBV7-9 with TRBJ2-1, with unresolved D. The germline CDR1 and CDR2 sequences are SEHNR and FQNEAQ (reference sequence). The CDR3 is made up of 13 amino acids. Between the trimmed V and J ends, which lost 3 bases and 9 bases, there was a span of 12 bases.

V usage is TRBV12-5 and J usage is TRBJ1-2; D unclear. With 3 bases removed from V and 7 bases from J, the gap between germline ends came to 24 bases. The CDR3 length is 17 residues. In germline, CDR1 is LGHNT, CDR2 FRNRAP. CDR3 protein: CASGFSPELKPTIGYTF. The CDR3 coding sequence is TGTGCTAGTGGTTTTTCTCCAGAGCTAAAACCCACTATTGGCTACACCTTC.

The CDR3 DNA sequence: TGTGCCAGCAGCTTAGAGACAGGGGAAGGCTACACCTTC. Translating it yields CASSLETGEGYTF. The chain is built from TRBV7-9 and TRBJ1-2; 8 bases are a match to TRBD1. V gave up 1 base and J gave up 8 bases; unmatched junction bases: 3. CDR3 length: 13 amino acids. CDR1 is SEHNR, CDR2 FQNEAQ, per germline (reference sequence).

This clone came up a few times. This chain's CDR3 is CAISESGGQTQYF. The CDR3 bases are TGTGCCATCAGTGAGTCCGGGGGACAGACCCAGTACTTC. V and J are TRBV10-3 and TRBJ2-5, with a tentative D call TRBD2 (6 bases). The CDR3 loop spans 13 amino acids. V was clipped by 0 bases and J by 6 bases, with 8 bases between them. Germline values: CDR1 ENHRY, CDR2 SYGVKD.

V is TRBV9 and J is TRBJ2-1, with TRBD2 identical over 13 bases. From germline, CDR1 is SGDLS and CDR2 YYNGEE. There are 15 residues in the CDR3. Trimming at V came to 0 bases and at J to 8 bases, leaving 2 bases not matched to a gene. The CDR3 region has the DNA TGTGCCAGCAGCGTAGGGACTAGCGGGAGAGATGAGCAGTTCTTC. It encodes CASSVGTSGRDEQFF.

V and J are TRBV7-9 and TRBJ2-3; D may be TRBD1 (5 bases). The CDR3 runs to 17 residues. Looked up from germline, CDR1 is SEHNR and CDR2 is FQNEAQ (reference sequence). V shed 3 bases and J shed 3 bases, with 19 bases lying between them. The CDR3 spells CASSLGGPAPGTDTQYF. CDR3 sequence (DNA): TGTGCCAGCAGCTTGGGTGGGCCCGCCCCAGGGACAGATACGCAGTATTTT.

The V call is TRBV2, the J call TRBJ1-1; D might be TRBD1 (6 bases). V dropped 7 bases and J dropped 4 bases, with 13 bases sitting between them. The CDR3 is made up of 13 amino acids. Germline V gives CDR1 SNHLY, CDR2 FYNNEI. CDR3 DNA sequence: TGTGCCAGCAAGGGTGGGGGGGCCACTGAAGCTTTCTTT. This gives the protein CASKGGGATEAFF.

The chain links TRBV3-1 (or the pseudogene TRBV3-2) to TRBJ1-6; D is possibly TRBD1 (5 bases). Germline V gene lookup returns CDR1 LGHDT and CDR2 YNNKEL (reference sequence). The V end was cut by 5 bases, the J end by 7 bases, with 15 bases between. This CDR3 region has 15 residues. CDR3 sequence reads: CASSGPGLWNSPLHF. CDR3 DNA sequence: TGTGCCAGCAGCGGACCAGGGCTATGGAATTCACCCCTCCACTTT.

The genes are TRBV7-9 and TRBJ2-1, with D uncertain. The length of the CDR3 is 10 residues. V lost 2 bases to trimming and J lost 10 bases, with 3 bases between them. From germline, CDR1 is SEHNR and CDR2 FQNEAQ (reference sequence). CDR3 coding DNA: TGTGCCAGCAGCTTATCAGAGCAGTTCTTC. This gives the protein CASSLSEQFF. The full variable domain, in which reference TRBV7-9 and TRBJ2-1 provide the parts outside the CDR3, is DTGVSQNPRHKITKRGQNVTFRCDPISEHNRLYWYRQTLGQGPEFLTYFQNEAQLEKSRLLSDRFSAERPKGSFSTLEIQRTEQGDSAMYLCASSLSEQFFGPGTRLTVL.

This clone was recorded only once. The rearrangement links TRBV5-1 to TRBJ1-1, with TRBD1 matching 7 bases. CDR3 length: 17 residues. Germline CDR1 and CDR2: SGHRS and YFSETQ. V shed 5 bases, J shed 0 bases, and the junction held 13 bases outside the gene matches. Here the CDR3 reads CASRTGLRLRLNTEAFF. CDR3 nucleotides: TGCGCCAGCAGGACAGGGTTACGCCTTAGGTTGAACACTGAAGCTTTCTTT.

This sequence joins TRBV7-8 and TRBJ2-7; 7 nucleotides agree with TRBD1. The CDR3 has 13 residues. V lost 5 bases, J lost 1 base, and 2 bases stayed unmatched. Germline V gene data show CDR1 as SGHVS and CDR2 as FQNEAQ. CDR3 amino acids: CASSRTGSYEQYF. CDR3 in DNA: TGTGCCAGCAGCCGGACAGGTTCCTACGAGCAGTACTTC.

The chain joins TRBV11-2 to TRBJ1-4, with no clear D. The V and J ends lost 5 bases and 3 bases respectively, with 10 bases between them. Germline lookup yields CDR1 SGHAT and CDR2 FQNNGV. There are 14 residues in the CDR3. The CDR3 bases are TGTGCCAGCAGCCCTCGGGGAGCTAATGAAAAACTGTTTTTT. It codes for CASSPRGANEKLFF.

This chain joins TRBV27 and TRBJ2-7; 9 bases are shared with TRBD2. The germline gives CDR1 MNHEY, CDR2 SMNVEV (reference sequence). The V and J ends lost 3 bases and 3 bases, in that order; junction bases with no gene match: 6. The CDR3 loop spans 15 amino acids. Written as DNA, the CDR3 is TGTGCCAGCAGTTTGGGCCTAGCGGGGATCTACGAGCAGTACTTC. Amino acids: CASSLGLAGIYEQYF.

The rearrangement links TRBV28 to TRBJ1-2; D gene ambiguous. V lost 2 bases to trimming and J lost 0 bases, with 7 bases between them. Germline V gives CDR1 MDHEN, CDR2 SYDVKM. The CDR3 length is 14 residues. CDR3 residues: CASSLMAANYGYTF. Written as DNA, the CDR3 is TGTGCCAGCAGTTTAATGGCAGCTAACTATGGCTACACCTTC.

The count of this clone is one. Here the CDR3 reads CAWSPRDRGNSGNQPQHF. In DNA form, the CDR3 reads TGTGCCTGGAGTCCCCGGGACAGGGGCAACTCGGGCAATCAGCCCCAGCATTTT. The chain couples TRBV30 to TRBJ1-5; 10 nucleotides line up with TRBD1. CDR1 is GTSNPN and CDR2 is SVGIG in the germline V gene (reference sequence). CDR3 length: 18 residues. The V and J ends lost 2 bases and 2 bases, in that order; junction bases with no gene match: 12.

The CDR3 region is CASSSKDRGPYEQYF. DNA of the CDR3: TGTGCCAGCAGCTCAAAAGACAGGGGGCCCTACGAGCAGTACTTC. V is TRBV27 and J is TRBJ2-7, with TRBD1 matching over 10 bases. In germline, CDR1 is MNHEY, CDR2 SMNVEV (reference sequence). Trimming took 6 bases from V and 2 from J; bases not matched to a gene: 7. The CDR3 is 15 residues long.